This is a list of T cell receptor beta chains from one sample in a study of long-term antiretroviral therapy in people with HIV. Libraries were prepared by immunoSEQ multiplex PCR; TCRdb keeps only in-frame clonotypes and omits some of them. Seen here are about 22,000 clones, roughly 86% observed once, and the top ten hold 4% to 5%. Here the sequenced sample was unsorted PBMCs, taken 1.3 years after starting antiretroviral therapy. Source of these receptors: a man in his 60s with HIV. Each CDR3 is given without its conserved first and last residue. The order of the fields is J gene, V gene, CDR3 protein.

J gene: TRBJ1-4
V gene: TRBV11-2
CDR3 protein: ASSLIANEKLF

J gene: TRBJ1-1
V gene: TRBV5-6
CDR3 protein: ASSPLDRENTEAF

J gene: TRBJ2-7
V gene: TRBV5-4
CDR3 protein: ASSLAGAQGIGEQY

J gene: TRBJ2-3
V gene: TRBV19
CDR3 protein: ASSDRGSSTDTQY

J gene: TRBJ1-3
V gene: TRBV18
CDR3 protein: ASSPFDFATSGNTIY

J gene: TRBJ2-7
V gene: TRBV2
CDR3 protein: ASSRRGQSSYEQY

J gene: TRBJ2-7
V gene: TRBV4-1
CDR3 protein: ASSQVQAYEQY

J gene: TRBJ1-2
V gene: TRBV18
CDR3 protein: ASSPPGSYGYT

J gene: TRBJ2-6
V gene: TRBV10-3
CDR3 protein: AIAADRGLPGANVLT

J gene: TRBJ2-7
V gene: TRBV6-5
CDR3 protein: ASSPVRNYEQY

J gene: TRBJ1-6
V gene: TRBV21-1
CDR3 protein: ASSNPYTGRNSPLH

J gene: TRBJ2-1
V gene: TRBV10-1
CDR3 protein: ASSVTGTSSYNEQF

J gene: TRBJ1-1
V gene: TRBV10-1
CDR3 protein: ASSNGPNTEAF

J gene: TRBJ1-1
V gene: TRBV7-6
CDR3 protein: ASSLARNTEAF

J gene: TRBJ2-7
V gene: TRBV18
CDR3 protein: ASNHGRAGLTYEQY

J gene: TRBJ2-5
V gene: TRBV2
CDR3 protein: ASRLPTSVETQY